This T cell receptor beta chain appears in the sequencing data of a study of T cells in Graves' hyperthyroidism and ophthalmopathy. This clonotype was seen only once. From RNA transcripts, TCR beta CDR3 regions were amplified. RT-PCR in the first round (using the HTBI primer set) targeted the TCR CDR3. A single record per CDR3 protein comes from TCRdb applying MiXCR to the multiplex PCR reads. The data show 550,000 to 650,000 distinct CDR3 sequences, roughly 13% seen once. Hyperthyroidism, newly diagnosed and lasting under 2 months, affected patients aged 18 to 65. The V gene lost 1 base and the J gene lost 7 bases, with 12 bases spanning the gap. The CDR3 covers 15 residues. Looked up from germline, CDR1 is SGHRS and CDR2 is YFSETQ.

This receptor was obtained from a woman aged 25 to 39 with Graves' hyperthyroidism that later progressed to Graves' ophthalmopathy. This rearrangement joins TRBV5-1 to TRBJ1-6; tentative D call: TRBD1 (6 bases). Sequencing used blood. The CDR3 nucleotides read TGCGCCAGCAGCTTGACAGGGATTTTGAATTCACCCCTCCACTTT. Translation: CASSLTGILNSPLHF.